This T cell receptor beta chain originates from a study of T cells after yellow fever vaccination. Whole-study context: The fractions with low cell numbers were processed using SMART-Seq v4 Ultra Low Input. General study findings and limits: Post-booster samples contained most primary-vaccination clones (approximately 95% CD4, around 90% CD8). Just a small share of clonotypes turned up in the CD4 compartment as well as the CD8 compartment.

From the 5' RACE reads, TCRdb called clonotypes with MiXCR, one entry per CDR3 protein. The sample has about 320,000 distinct CDR3 sequences; around 4.5% are singletons. V gave up 1 base and J gave up 1 base, with 15 bases separating them. Germline V gene sequence: CDR1 SGHDN, CDR2 FVKESK. The CDR3 runs 17 residues. This clonotype was recorded at least ten times. Its antigen is as yet unknown. The receptor's source is a man aged 18 to 30 who received the YFV17D yellow fever vaccine. The rearrangement uses TRBV14 and TRBJ2-3; perhaps TRBD2 as D (6 bases). The source was PBMCs, collected 15 days after the yellow fever booster vaccination. This chain's CDR3 is CASSQASRGWGTDTQYF. The CDR3 DNA is TGTGCCAGCAGCCAAGCGTCGCGGGGTTGGGGCACAGATACGCAGTATTTT.